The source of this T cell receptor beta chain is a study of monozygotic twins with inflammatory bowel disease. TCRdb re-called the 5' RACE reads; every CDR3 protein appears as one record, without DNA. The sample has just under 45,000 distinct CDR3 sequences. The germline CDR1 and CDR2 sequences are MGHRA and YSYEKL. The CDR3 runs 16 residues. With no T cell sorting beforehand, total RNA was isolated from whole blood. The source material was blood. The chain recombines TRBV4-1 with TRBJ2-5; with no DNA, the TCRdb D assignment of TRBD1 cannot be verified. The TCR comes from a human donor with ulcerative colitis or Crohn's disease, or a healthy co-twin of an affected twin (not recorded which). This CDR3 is CASSQFRDPHQETQYF.